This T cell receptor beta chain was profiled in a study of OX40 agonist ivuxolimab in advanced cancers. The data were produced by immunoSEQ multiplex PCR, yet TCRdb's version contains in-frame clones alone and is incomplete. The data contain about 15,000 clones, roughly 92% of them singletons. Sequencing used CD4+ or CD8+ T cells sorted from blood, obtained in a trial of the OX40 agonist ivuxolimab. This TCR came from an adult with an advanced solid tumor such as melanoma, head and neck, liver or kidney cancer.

The CDR3 reads CASSPRGRQNTEAFF. The CDR3 DNA reads as TGTGCCAGCAGCCCGAGGGGGCGGCAGAACACTGAAGCTTTCTTT. The J gene is TRBJ1-1, the V gene TRBV7-2, with TRBD1 matching 7 bases. Germline V gene sequence: CDR1 SGHTA, CDR2 FQGNSA. V lost 5 bases to trimming and J lost 1 base; unmatched junction nucleotides: 7. The CDR3 has 15 amino acids.